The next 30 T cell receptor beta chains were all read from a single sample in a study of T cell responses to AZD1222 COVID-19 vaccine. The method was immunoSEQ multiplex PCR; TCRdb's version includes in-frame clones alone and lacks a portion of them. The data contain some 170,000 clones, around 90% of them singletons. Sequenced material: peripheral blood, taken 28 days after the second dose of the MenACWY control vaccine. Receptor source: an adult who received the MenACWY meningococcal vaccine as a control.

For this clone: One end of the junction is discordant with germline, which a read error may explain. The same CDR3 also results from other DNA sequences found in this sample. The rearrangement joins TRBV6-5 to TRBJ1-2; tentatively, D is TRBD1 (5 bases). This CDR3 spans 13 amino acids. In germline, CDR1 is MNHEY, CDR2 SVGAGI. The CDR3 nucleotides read TGTGCCAGCACCTCCGGGACGGACTCTGGCTACACTTTC. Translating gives CASTSGTDSGYTF.

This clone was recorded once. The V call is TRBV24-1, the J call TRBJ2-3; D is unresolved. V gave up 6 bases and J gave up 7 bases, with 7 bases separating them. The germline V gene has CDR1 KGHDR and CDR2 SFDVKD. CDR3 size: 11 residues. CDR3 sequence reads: CATSQGNTQYF. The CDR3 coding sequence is TGTGCCACCAGTCAAGGGAATACGCAGTATTTT.

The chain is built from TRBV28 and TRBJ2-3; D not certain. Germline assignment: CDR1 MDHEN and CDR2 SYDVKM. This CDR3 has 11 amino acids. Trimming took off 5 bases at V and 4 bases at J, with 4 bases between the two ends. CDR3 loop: CASSTADTQYF. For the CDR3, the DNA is TGTGCCAGCAGTACGGCAGATACGCAGTATTTT.

This chain's CDR3 is CASSLVGGTGEKLFF. DNA for the CDR3: TGTGCCAGCAGCTTGGTTGGGGGGACCGGTGAAAAACTGTTTTTT. This sequence joins TRBV5-4 and TRBJ1-4; TRBD1 is a possible D gene (5 bases). CDR3 length equals 15 residues. CDR1 and CDR2 from the germline V gene are SGHNT and YYREEE (reference sequence). V was shortened by 0 bases and J by 7 bases, with 13 bases between the two germline ends.

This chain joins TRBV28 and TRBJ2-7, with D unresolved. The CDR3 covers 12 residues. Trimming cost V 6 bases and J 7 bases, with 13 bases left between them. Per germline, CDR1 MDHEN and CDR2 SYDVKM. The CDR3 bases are TGTGCCAGCAGCCCGTCGGACCTGGAGCAGTACTTC. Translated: CASSPSDLEQYF.

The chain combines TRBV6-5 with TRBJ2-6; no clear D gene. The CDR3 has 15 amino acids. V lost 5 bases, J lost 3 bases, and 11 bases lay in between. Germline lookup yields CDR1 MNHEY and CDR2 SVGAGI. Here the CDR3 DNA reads TGTGCCAGCAGTCCACTGGACGTTGGGGCCAACGTCCTGACTTTC. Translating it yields CASSPLDVGANVLTF.

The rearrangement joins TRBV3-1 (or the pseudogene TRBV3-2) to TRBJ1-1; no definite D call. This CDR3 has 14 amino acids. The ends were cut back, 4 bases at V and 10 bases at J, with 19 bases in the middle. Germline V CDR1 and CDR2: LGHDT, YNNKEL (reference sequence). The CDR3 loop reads CASSLRLKEARAFF. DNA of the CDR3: TGTGCCAGCAGCCTGAGGCTCAAGGAGGCGCGAGCTTTCTTT.

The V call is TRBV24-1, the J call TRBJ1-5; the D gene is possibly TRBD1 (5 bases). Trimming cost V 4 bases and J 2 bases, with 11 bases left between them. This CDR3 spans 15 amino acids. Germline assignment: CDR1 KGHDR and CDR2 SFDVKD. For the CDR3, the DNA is TGTGCCACCAGTGAGGGGGGATTGGGCAATCAGCCCCAGCATTTT. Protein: CATSEGGLGNQPQHF.

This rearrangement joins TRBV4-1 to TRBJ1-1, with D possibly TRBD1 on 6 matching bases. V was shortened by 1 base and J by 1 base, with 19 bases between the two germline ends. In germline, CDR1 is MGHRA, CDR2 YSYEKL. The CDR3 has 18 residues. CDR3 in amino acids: CASSQARERGGANTEAFF. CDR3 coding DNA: TGCGCCAGCAGCCAAGCTCGGGAACGCGGGGGGGCGAACACTGAAGCTTTCTTT.

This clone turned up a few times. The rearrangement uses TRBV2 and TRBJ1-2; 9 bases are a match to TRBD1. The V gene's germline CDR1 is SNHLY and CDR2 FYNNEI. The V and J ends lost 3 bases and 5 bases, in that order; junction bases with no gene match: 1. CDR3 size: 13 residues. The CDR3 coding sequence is TGTGCCAGCAGTGAGGGGACAGGGTATGGCTACACCTTC. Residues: CASSEGTGYGYTF. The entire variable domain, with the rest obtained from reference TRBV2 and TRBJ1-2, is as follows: EPEVTQTPSHQVTQMGQEVILRCVPISNHLYFYWYRQILGQKVEFLVSFYNNEISEKSEIFDDQFSVERPDGSNFTLKIRSTKLEDSAMYFCASSEGTGYGYTFGSGTRLTVV.

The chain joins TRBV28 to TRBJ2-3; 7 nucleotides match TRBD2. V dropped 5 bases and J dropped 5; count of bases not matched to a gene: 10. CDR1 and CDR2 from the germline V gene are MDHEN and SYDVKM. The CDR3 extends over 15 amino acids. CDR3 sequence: CASSTSRTRVDTQYF. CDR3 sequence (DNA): TGTGCCAGCAGTACCTCCCGGACTAGAGTAGATACGCAGTATTTT. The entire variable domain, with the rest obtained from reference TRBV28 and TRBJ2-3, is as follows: DVKVTQSSRYLVKRTGEKVFLECVQDMDHENMFWYRQDPGLGLRLIYFSYDVKMKEKGDIPEGYSVSREKKERFSLILESASTNQTSMYLCASSTSRTRVDTQYFGPGTRLTVL.

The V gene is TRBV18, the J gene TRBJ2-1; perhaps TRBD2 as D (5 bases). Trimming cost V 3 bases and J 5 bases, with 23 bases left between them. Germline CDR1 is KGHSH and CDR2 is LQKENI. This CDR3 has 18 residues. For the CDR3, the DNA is TGTGCCAGCTCACCTCGAAGTTTCGGGCGGGTAGTTGACAATGAGCAGTTCTTC. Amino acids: CASSPRSFGRVVDNEQFF. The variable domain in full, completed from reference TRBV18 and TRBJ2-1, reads NAGVMQNPRHLVRRRGQEARLRCSPMKGHSHVYWYRQLPEEGLKFMVYLQKENIIDESGMPKERFSAEFPKEGPSILRIQQVVRGDSAAYFCASSPRSFGRVVDNEQFFGPGTRLTVL.

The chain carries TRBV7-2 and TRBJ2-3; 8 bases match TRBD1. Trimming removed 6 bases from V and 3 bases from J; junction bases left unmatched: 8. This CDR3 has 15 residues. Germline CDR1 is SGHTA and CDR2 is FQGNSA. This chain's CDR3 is CASRQRTGTTDTQYF. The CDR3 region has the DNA TGTGCCAGCAGGCAACGGACAGGGACAACAGATACGCAGTATTTT. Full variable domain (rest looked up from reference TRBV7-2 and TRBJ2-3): GAGVSQSPSNKVTEKGKDVELRCDPISGHTALYWYRQSLGQGLEFLIYFQGNSAPDKSGLPSDRFSAERTGGSVSTLTIQRTQQEDSAVYLCASRQRTGTTDTQYFGPGTRLTVL.

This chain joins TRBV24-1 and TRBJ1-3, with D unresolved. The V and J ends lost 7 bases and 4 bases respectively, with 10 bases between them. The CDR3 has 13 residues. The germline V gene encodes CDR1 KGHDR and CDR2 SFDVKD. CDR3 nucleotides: TGTGCCACCAGCAACCGTCAGGGAAACACCATATATTTT. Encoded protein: CATSNRQGNTIYF.

CDR3 coding DNA: TGTGCCAGCAGTTTTTGGGACAGGGGGCGAGAGCTAACCTACGAGCAGTACTTC. Translated, it gives CASSFWDRGRELTYEQYF. This chain connects TRBV28 to TRBJ2-7; 12 bases agree with TRBD1. The CDR3 extends over 18 amino acids. The germline V gene encodes CDR1 MDHEN and CDR2 SYDVKM. Trimming removed 3 bases from V and 2 bases from J; junction bases left unmatched: 11. Full variable domain (outside the CDR3, taken from reference TRBV28 and TRBJ2-7): DVKVTQSSRYLVKRTGEKVFLECVQDMDHENMFWYRQDPGLGLRLIYFSYDVKMKEKGDIPEGYSVSREKKERFSLILESASTNQTSMYLCASSFWDRGRELTYEQYFGPGTRLTVT.

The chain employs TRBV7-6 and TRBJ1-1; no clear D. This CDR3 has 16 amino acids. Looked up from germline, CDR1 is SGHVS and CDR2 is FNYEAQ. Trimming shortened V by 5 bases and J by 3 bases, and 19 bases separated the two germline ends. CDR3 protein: CASSLDLSGEDTEAFF. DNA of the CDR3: TGTGCCAGCAGCCTGGATTTATCAGGCGAGGACACTGAAGCTTTCTTT.

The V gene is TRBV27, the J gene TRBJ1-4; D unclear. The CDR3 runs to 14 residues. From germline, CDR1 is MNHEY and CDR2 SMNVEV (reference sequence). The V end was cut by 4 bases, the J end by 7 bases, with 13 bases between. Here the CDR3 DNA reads TGTGCCAGCAGTTCGAACACTCGGGGTGAAAAACTGTTTTTT. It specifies CASSSNTRGEKLFF. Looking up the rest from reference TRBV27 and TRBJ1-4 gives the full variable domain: EAQVTQNPRYLITVTGKKLTVTCSQNMNHEYMSWYRQDPGLGLRQIYYSMNVEVTDKGDVPEGYKVSRKEKRNFPLILESPSPNQTSLYFCASSSNTRGEKLFFGSGTQLSVL.

This CDR3 is CASGHQKQYF. The CDR3 nucleotides are TGTGCCAGCGGTCATCAGAAGCAGTACTTC. The chain is built from TRBV27 and TRBJ2-7; D not resolved. The CDR3 extends over 10 amino acids. The germline V gene encodes CDR1 MNHEY and CDR2 SMNVEV (reference sequence). Trimming removed 8 bases from V and 8 bases from J, with 10 bases in between.

CDR3 in DNA: TGTGCCAGCAGCCCGGGACAGCCGAATTCACCCCTCCACTTT. Encoded protein: CASSPGQPNSPLHF. The gene calls are TRBV4-2 and TRBJ1-6; 7 nucleotides agree with TRBD1. Looked up from germline, CDR1 is LGHNA and CDR2 is YNFKEQ. The CDR3 length is 14 residues. Unmatched junction bases numbered 4, after V lost 4 bases and J lost 7 bases.

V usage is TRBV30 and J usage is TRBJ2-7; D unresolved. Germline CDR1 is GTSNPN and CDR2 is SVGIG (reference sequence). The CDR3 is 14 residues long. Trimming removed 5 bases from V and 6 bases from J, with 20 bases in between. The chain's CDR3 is CAWFPKHSSGEQYF. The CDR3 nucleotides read TGTGCCTGGTTCCCCAAACACTCTTCGGGCGAGCAGTACTTC.

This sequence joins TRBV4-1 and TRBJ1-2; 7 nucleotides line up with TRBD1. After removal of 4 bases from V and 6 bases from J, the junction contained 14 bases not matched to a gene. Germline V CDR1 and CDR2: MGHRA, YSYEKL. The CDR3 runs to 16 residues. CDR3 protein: CASSPRDRLTFDGYTF. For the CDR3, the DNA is TGCGCCAGCAGCCCCCGGGACAGACTGACTTTTGATGGCTACACCTTC.

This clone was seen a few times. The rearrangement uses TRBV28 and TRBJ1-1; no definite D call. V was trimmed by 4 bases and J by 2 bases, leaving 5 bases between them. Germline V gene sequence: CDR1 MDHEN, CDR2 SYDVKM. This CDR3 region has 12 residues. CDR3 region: CASSWGNTEAFF. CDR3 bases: TGTGCCAGCAGTTGGGGTAACACTGAAGCTTTCTTT.

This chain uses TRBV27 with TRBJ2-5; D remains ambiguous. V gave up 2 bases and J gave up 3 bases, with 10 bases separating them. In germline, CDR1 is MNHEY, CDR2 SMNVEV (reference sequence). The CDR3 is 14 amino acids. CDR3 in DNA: TGTGCCAGCAGTTTAGATTACGGTAAAGAGACCCAGTACTTC. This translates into CASSLDYGKETQYF.

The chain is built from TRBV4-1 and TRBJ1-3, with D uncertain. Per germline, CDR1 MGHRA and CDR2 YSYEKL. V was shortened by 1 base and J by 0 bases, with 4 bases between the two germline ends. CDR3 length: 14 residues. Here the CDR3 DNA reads TGCGCCAGCAGCCAAGGGCCCTCTGGAAACACCATATATTTT. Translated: CASSQGPSGNTIYF.

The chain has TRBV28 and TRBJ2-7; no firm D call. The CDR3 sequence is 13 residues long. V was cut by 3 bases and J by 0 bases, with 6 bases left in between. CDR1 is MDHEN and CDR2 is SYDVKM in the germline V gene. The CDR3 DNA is TGTGCCAGCAGTTTGCCAGTCTCCTACGAGCAGTACTTC. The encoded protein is CASSLPVSYEQYF.

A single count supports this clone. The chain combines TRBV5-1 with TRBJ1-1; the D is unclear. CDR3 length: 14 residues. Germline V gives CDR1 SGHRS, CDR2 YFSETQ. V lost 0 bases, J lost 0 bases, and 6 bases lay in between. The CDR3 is CASSLGGVNTEAFF. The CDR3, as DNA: TGCGCCAGCAGCTTGGGGGGAGTGAACACTGAAGCTTTCTTT.

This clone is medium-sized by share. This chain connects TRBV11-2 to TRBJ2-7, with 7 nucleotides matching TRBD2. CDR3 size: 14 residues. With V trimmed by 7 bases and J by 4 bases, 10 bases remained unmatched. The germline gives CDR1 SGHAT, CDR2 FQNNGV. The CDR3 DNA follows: TGTGCCAGCAATCTCCTGGCGGGAGATTACGAGCAGTACTTC. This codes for CASNLLAGDYEQYF.

This CDR3 reads CASSLTTGNQPQHF. The CDR3 nucleotides are TGTGCCAGCTCACTAACGACGGGCAATCAGCCCCAGCATTTT. The chain links TRBV18 to TRBJ1-5, with no clear D. The CDR3 is made up of 14 amino acids. Trimming removed 4 bases from V and 2 bases from J, with 9 bases in between. Germline CDR1 reads KGHSH; CDR2 reads LQKENI.

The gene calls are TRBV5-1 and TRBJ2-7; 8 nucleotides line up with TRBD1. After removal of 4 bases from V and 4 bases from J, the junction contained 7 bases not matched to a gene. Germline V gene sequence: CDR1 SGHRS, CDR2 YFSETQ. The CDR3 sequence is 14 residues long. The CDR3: CASSGQGATYEQYF. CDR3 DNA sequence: TGCGCCAGCAGCGGGCAGGGGGCGACGTACGAGCAGTACTTC.

The CDR3 DNA sequence: TGTGCCAGCAGCCCCAAACTAGCGAACTCCTACAATGAGCAGTTCTTC. Its protein is CASSPKLANSYNEQFF. The genes are TRBV7-2 and TRBJ2-1; TRBD2 matches 7 bases. This CDR3 is 16 amino acids long. CDR1 and CDR2 from the germline V gene are SGHTA and FQGNSA. Trimming removed 5 bases from V and 0 bases from J; junction bases left unmatched: 7. Using reference TRBV7-2 and TRBJ2-1 for the parts outside the CDR3, the full variable domain is GAGVSQSPSNKVTEKGKDVELRCDPISGHTALYWYRQSLGQGLEFLIYFQGNSAPDKSGLPSDRFSAERTGGSVSTLTIQRTQQEDSAVYLCASSPKLANSYNEQFFGPGTRLTVL.